Following are 21 T cell receptor beta chains from one sample sequenced in a study of molecular identifiers for immune sequencing clone quantification. One entry per CDR3 protein, called by TCRdb with MiXCR from the PCR reads. The table records some 680,000 distinct CDR3 sequences, around 25% of them present only once. What was sequenced was naive CD8+ T cells from blood, with Jurkat cell RNA spiked in. Subset indicated: FACS-sorted CD8+CD4-CCR7+CD45RA+ naive T cells. These receptors were collected from a human donor in good health. Some libraries in this study had Jurkat cell RNA spiked in.

Concerning this clonotype: Likely a read error: the CDR3 ends without its conserved phenylalanine or tryptophan. The chain recombines TRBV14 with TRBJ1-1; the D gene is possibly TRBD1 (5 bases). Germline CDR1 is SGHDN and CDR2 is FVKESK. The CDR3 is made up of 15 amino acids. V was cut by 6 bases and J by 1 base, with 15 bases left in between. CDR3 sequence reads: CASRLSGAPNTEAFL. In DNA form, the CDR3 reads TGTGCCAGCAGATTATCCGGGGCCCCGAACACTGAAGCTTTCCTT.

This clonotype has only a few counts. The V and J genes are TRBV7-2 and TRBJ1-6; D might be TRBD1 (6 bases). In germline, CDR1 is SGHTA, CDR2 FQGNSA. The V and J ends lost 3 bases and 4 bases respectively, with 16 bases between them. There are 17 residues in the CDR3. The CDR3 here is CASSLRGQPTYNSPLHF. CDR3 in DNA: TGTGCCAGCAGCTTGAGAGGACAGCCAACTTATAATTCACCCCTCCACTTT.

For this clonotype: One base away lies a much larger clone, so this may be a sequencing read error. The CDR3 bases are TGCGCCAGCAGCCCATGGGTACAACCGGTGAACCCCCAAGAGCCCCAGTACTTC. Translation: CASSPWVQPVNPQEPQYF. This sequence joins TRBV4-1 and TRBJ2-5; the D is unclear. Germline V gene data show CDR1 as MGHRA and CDR2 as YSYEKL. The CDR3 has 18 residues.

There are a few counts of this clonotype. This chain links TRBV6-5 with TRBJ1-1; D not certain. The CDR3 runs 13 residues. CDR1 and CDR2 (germline): MNHEY, SVGAGI. V lost 2 bases to trimming and J lost 7 bases, with 11 bases between them. The CDR3 sequence is CASSYGMGYEAFF. The CDR3 bases are TGTGCCAGCAGTTACGGAATGGGATATGAAGCTTTCTTT.

Here the CDR3 reads CASSQSDPYEQYF. In DNA, the CDR3 is TGCGCCAGCAGCCAATCAGACCCCTACGAGCAGTACTTC. The J gene is TRBJ2-7, the V gene TRBV4-1, with D unresolved. Germline CDR1 is MGHRA and CDR2 is YSYEKL. Trimming removed 2 bases at V and 2 bases at J, with 7 bases between. This CDR3 has 13 residues.

The sample holds many counts of this clonotype. The chain has TRBV4-1 and TRBJ2-3; D remains ambiguous. The CDR3 is made up of 14 amino acids. Trimming pared 3 bases from V and 3 bases from J, leaving 10 bases between. Looked up from germline, CDR1 is MGHRA and CDR2 is YSYEKL. The CDR3 region is CASSQGPETDTQYF. In DNA, the CDR3 is TGCGCCAGCAGCCAGGGTCCAGAGACAGATACGCAGTATTTT.

The chain is built from TRBV20-1 and TRBJ2-7; TRBD1 is a possible D gene (6 bases). Germline V CDR1 and CDR2: DFQATT, SNEGSKA (reference sequence). Trimming cost V 1 base and J 0 bases, with 22 bases left between them. The CDR3 runs 18 residues. The CDR3 nucleotides read TGCAGTGCTAGAGGCGCCGTCTCAGGACAGCCAAGCTCCTACGAGCAGTACTTC. It translates to CSARGAVSGQPSSYEQYF.

J is TRBJ2-1 and V is TRBV6-1, with 8 nucleotides matching TRBD2. There are 16 residues in the CDR3. The ends lost 8 bases at V and 6 bases at J; junction bases unmatched: 15. The germline V gene encodes CDR1 MNHNS and CDR2 SASEGT. CDR3 coding DNA: TGTGCCAGCGTCCTAGCTCCGGGACTAGGGGCCAATGAGCAGTTCTTC. Translation gives CASVLAPGLGANEQFF.

This clonotype was detected many times. The rearrangement joins TRBV19 to TRBJ2-3, with a weak D call TRBD2 (7 bases). The CDR3 runs to 18 residues. Between the trimmed V and J ends, which lost 5 bases and 2 bases, there was a span of 23 bases. Germline assignment: CDR1 LNHDA and CDR2 SQIVND (reference sequence). The CDR3: CASSVLGLTGGTTDTQYF. The CDR3 nucleotides are TGTGCCAGTAGTGTATTAGGACTGACGGGGGGCACCACAGATACGCAGTATTTT.

At least ten counts were recorded for this clonotype. The chain couples TRBV12-3 or TRBV12-4 to TRBJ2-5; no reliable D call. V was shortened by 5 bases and J by 2 bases, with 18 bases between the two germline ends. This CDR3 is 16 amino acids long. The CDR3 protein is CASSPSVWISQETQYF. The CDR3 DNA reads TGTGCCAGCAGTCCATCGGTTTGGATCAGTCAAGAGACCCAGTACTTC.

This clonotype occurred many times. The V call is TRBV4-3, the J call TRBJ2-2; 7 bases line up with TRBD1. The length of the CDR3 is 14 residues. The junction had 3 bases not matched to a gene; V was cut back by 5 bases and J by 3 bases. Germline lookup yields CDR1 LGHNA and CDR2 YSLEER. The CDR3 sequence is CASSIGTDTGELFF. The DNA of the CDR3 is TGCGCCAGCAGCATAGGGACAGACACCGGGGAGCTGTTTTTT.

Of note for this clonotype: The CDR3 does not close with the conserved phenylalanine or tryptophan, likely indicating a read error. The V and J genes are TRBV30 and TRBJ2-3, with 9 bases lining up with TRBD1. Germline CDR1 is GTSNPN and CDR2 is SVGIG (reference sequence). V shed 2 bases, J shed 2 bases, and the junction held 8 bases outside the gene matches. CDR3 length: 16 residues. CDR3 nucleotide sequence: TGTGCCTGGAGTTCCGGGACAGGGACTTACACAGATACGCAGTATTAT. Encoded protein: CAWSSGTGTYTDTQYY.

The V and J genes are TRBV6-2 or TRBV6-3 and TRBJ1-2; the match to TRBD1 covers 7 bases. Losses at the gene ends were 8 bases for V and 2 bases for J; bases not matched to a gene: 11. From germline, CDR1 is MNHEY and CDR2 SVGEGT. The CDR3 totals 15 residues. The CDR3 sequence is CASRPIRQGNYGYTF. CDR3 in DNA: TGTGCCAGCCGACCAATTCGACAGGGAAACTATGGCTACACCTTC.

There are many counts of this clonotype. This rearrangement joins TRBV11-2 to TRBJ2-1, with D perhaps matching TRBD1 (6 bases). The CDR3 is 15 amino acids. V gave up 1 base and J gave up 8 bases, with 15 bases separating them. The germline V gene encodes CDR1 SGHAT and CDR2 FQNNGV. The CDR3 spells CASSLAQGPFDEQFF. The CDR3 region has the DNA TGTGCCAGCAGCTTAGCTCAGGGGCCTTTCGATGAGCAGTTCTTC.

In this sample, this clonotype turned up many times. The J gene is TRBJ2-3, the V gene TRBV7-6; TRBD2 matches at 11 bases. The CDR3 runs 17 residues. V shed 5 bases and J 0 bases; nucleotides not matched to a gene: 7. The germline gives CDR1 SGHVS, CDR2 FNYEAQ. The CDR3 DNA sequence: TGTGCCAGCAGCGCACTGGGACTAGCGGTTAGCACAGATACGCAGTATTTT. Protein: CASSALGLAVSTDTQYF. The variable domain in full, with the rest retrieved from reference TRBV7-6 and TRBJ2-3, is GAGVSQSPRYKVTKRGQDVALRCDPISGHVSLYWYRQALGQGPEFLTYFNYEAQQDKSGLPNDRFSAERPEGSISTLTIQRTEQRDSAMYRCASSALGLAVSTDTQYFGPGTRLTVL.

The sample holds a few counts of this clonotype. The CDR3 loop is CAWGDLNTEAFF. The DNA of the CDR3 is TGTGCCTGGGGGGACCTGAACACTGAAGCTTTCTTT. This sequence joins TRBV12-3 or TRBV12-4 and TRBJ1-1; the D gene is possibly TRBD1 (5 bases). This CDR3 has 12 residues. V shed 11 bases and J shed 0 bases, with 10 bases lying between them.

Of note for this clonotype: One base away lies a much larger clone, so this may be a sequencing read error. The chain links TRBV4-1 to TRBJ1-5; unclear D gene. Germline CDR1 reads MGHRA; CDR2 reads YSYEKL. The CDR3 is made up of 16 amino acids. V was trimmed by 2 bases and J by 0 bases, leaving 11 bases between them. CDR3 region: CASSQRVADSNQPQHF. The CDR3 region has the DNA TGCGCCAGCAGCCAAAGGGTTGCAGATAGCAATCAGCCCCAGCATTTT.

This chain joins TRBV20-1 and TRBJ2-3; tentative D call: TRBD2 (6 bases). Per germline, CDR1 DFQATT and CDR2 SNEGSKA (reference sequence). The CDR3 spans 14 residues. Trimming removed 4 bases from V and 1 base from J, with 12 bases in between. Here the CDR3 DNA reads TGCAGTGCTACCCCTAGCGAGCGCACAGATACGCAGTATTTT. Translation: CSATPSERTDTQYF.

A note on this clonotype: Being one base from a much bigger clone, this may be a read error. The V gene is TRBV20-1, the J gene TRBJ2-3; the match to TRBD2 covers 9 bases. Trimming removed 3 bases from V and 6 bases from J; junction bases left unmatched: 13. There are 16 residues in the CDR3. Germline-derived CDR1 and CDR2 are DFQATT and SNEGSKA (reference sequence). CDR3 sequence: CSARAHSSGGPDTQYF. CDR3 DNA sequence: TGCAGTGCTAGGGCCCACAGTAGCGGGGGTCCTGATACGCAGTATTTT.

Ten or more counts support this clonotype. The chain joins TRBV5-6 to TRBJ2-5; possibly TRBD2 for D (6 bases). This CDR3 is 17 amino acids long. Trimming stripped 1 base from V and 1 base from J, with 17 bases between. Germline assignment: CDR1 SGHDT and CDR2 YYEEEE. The CDR3 reads CASSLMPGVGVQETQYF. The CDR3 DNA follows: TGTGCCAGCAGCTTGATGCCGGGAGTCGGGGTCCAAGAGACCCAGTACTTC.

Concerning this clonotype itself: Just one base apart from a much larger clone, this may be a read error. This chain uses TRBV5-1 with TRBJ1-1, with TRBD1 as a possible D gene (5 bases). In germline, CDR1 is SGHRS, CDR2 YFSETQ. This CDR3 is 15 amino acids long. Here the CDR3 reads CASSWTGLMNTEALF. For the CDR3, the DNA is TGCGCCAGCAGCTGGACGGGACTGATGAACACTGAAGCTCTCTTT. The full variable domain, its missing parts supplied by reference TRBV5-1 and TRBJ1-1, is KAGVTQTPRYLIKTRGQQVTLSCSPISGHRSVSWYQQTPGQGLQFLFEYFSETQRNKGNFPGRFSGRQFSNSRSEMNVSTLELGDSALYLCASSWTGLMNTEALFGQGTRLTVV.